The 31 T cell receptor beta chains listed next were all sequenced from one sample in a study of human CD4 T cells and Enterobacteriaceae. Libraries were prepared by immunoSEQ multiplex PCR; TCRdb keeps only in-frame clonotypes and omits some of them. The sample lists 25,000 to 30,000 clones; approximately 80% were seen once. The memory gate held CD4+ cells that were not CD45RA+CCR7+CD95- naive cells, over 95% pure. The sequenced material came from memory CD4+ T cells from blood. The source of these receptors is a human donor in good health.

The chain combines TRBV9 with TRBJ1-5; 7 bases are a match to TRBD1. The length of the CDR3 is 16 residues. Trimming took 2 bases from V and 3 from J; bases not matched to a gene: 8. Per germline, CDR1 SGDLS and CDR2 YYNGEE. The CDR3 DNA sequence: TGTGCCAGCAGCGTGGCAGGGGGGAACCCCAATCAGCCCCAGCATTTT. Translating gives CASSVAGGNPNQPQHF.

The chain recombines TRBV19 with TRBJ2-5; 10 nucleotides match TRBD1. CDR1 and CDR2 (germline): LNHDA, SQIVND (reference sequence). V shed 5 bases, J shed 5 bases, and the junction held 8 bases outside the gene matches. CDR3 length equals 15 residues. The chain's CDR3 is CASSLRQGAVETQYF. Written as DNA, the CDR3 is TGTGCCAGTAGTCTCAGACAGGGGGCAGTTGAGACCCAGTACTTC.

Sample share makes this clone medium-sized. The chain carries TRBV9 and TRBJ1-1; unclear D gene. Germline CDR1 SGDLS, CDR2 YYNGEE. There are 13 residues in the CDR3. V dropped 3 bases and J dropped 3 bases, with 9 bases sitting between them. The CDR3 DNA follows: TGTGCCAGCAGCGAGGTTTCCGACACTGAAGCTTTCTTT. This sequence encodes CASSEVSDTEAFF.

The chain employs TRBV7-3 and TRBJ2-7, with TRBD2 matching 7 bases. The V and J ends lost 6 bases and 5 bases, in that order; junction bases with no gene match: 25. Germline CDR1 reads SGHTA; CDR2 reads FQGTGA. The CDR3 has 19 residues. In DNA, the CDR3 is TGTGCCAGCAGTGAGAGACTGAGGTCAGGAAGCGGGATAACCGACGAGCAGTACTTC. This encodes CASSERLRSGSGITDEQYF.

The CDR3 DNA reads TGTGCCAGCAGTTTCGCACGGGAGACCCAGTACTTC. The encoded protein is CASSFARETQYF. This chain links TRBV28 with TRBJ2-5; D is unresolved. The V gene's germline CDR1 is MDHEN and CDR2 SYDVKM. This CDR3 has 12 amino acids. Trimming removed 3 bases at V and 5 bases at J, with 7 bases between.

The chain couples TRBV10-3 to TRBJ2-3, with D possibly TRBD1 on 6 matching bases. Trimming took 7 bases from V and 6 from J, leaving 14 bases between them. This CDR3 spans 13 amino acids. The V gene's germline CDR1 is ENHRY and CDR2 SYGVKD. The CDR3 sequence: CAITSDGQDTQYF. In nucleotides, the CDR3 is TGTGCCATCACTTCGGACGGACAGGATACGCAGTATTTT.

J is TRBJ1-1 and V is TRBV23-1; D remains ambiguous. TRBV23-1 is reported as an ORF; its role is uncertain. The CDR3 has 13 residues. The V end was cut by 11 bases, the J end by 4 bases, with 17 bases between. CDR3 DNA sequence: TGCGCCGGGCAGTGGTTTATGCGCACTGAAGCTTTCTTT. The encoded protein is CAGQWFMRTEAFF.

This clone has a handful of counts. The chain couples TRBV4-1 to TRBJ2-2; no clear D gene. V shed 9 bases and J shed 4 bases, with 6 bases lying between them. The CDR3 is 11 amino acids. Per the germline V gene, CDR1 is MGHRA and CDR2 is YSYEKL. CDR3 sequence (DNA): TGCGCCAGACGGCGCACCGGGGAGCTGTTTTTT. Its translation is CARRRTGELFF.

The rearrangement uses TRBV29-1 and TRBJ2-2; 7 bases line up with TRBD1. From germline, CDR1 is SQVTM and CDR2 ANQGSEA. CDR3 length: 14 amino acids. V lost 6 bases to trimming and J lost 4 bases; unmatched junction nucleotides: 8. As DNA, the CDR3 is TGCAGCGTCGATAGGGGACAGTCCACCGGGGAGCTGTTTTTT. It specifies CSVDRGQSTGELFF.

This chain connects TRBV10-3 to TRBJ1-1; D perhaps matches TRBD1 (6 bases). Deletions cut 6 bases from V and 7 bases from J, with 15 bases between. The CDR3 is 13 amino acids. Germline values: CDR1 ENHRY, CDR2 SYGVKD. CDR3 nucleotides: TGTGCCATCAGCGAGGATGGACAGCTTGAAGCTTTCTTT. Amino acids: CAISEDGQLEAFF.

The chain links TRBV19 to TRBJ2-3; 8 positions match TRBD1. The CDR3 runs to 15 residues. CDR1 and CDR2 from the germline V gene are LNHDA and SQIVND (reference sequence). The V gene end was trimmed by 5 bases and the J gene end by 2 bases; junction bases not matched to a gene: 6. The CDR3 DNA reads as TGTGCCAGTAGTTTTGGACAGGGAGACACAGATACGCAGTATTTT. This sequence encodes CASSFGQGDTDTQYF. The full variable domain, completed using reference TRBV19 and TRBJ2-3, is DGGITQSPKYLFRKEGQNVTLSCEQNLNHDAMYWYRQDPGQGLRLIYYSQIVNDFQKGDIAEGYSVSREKKESFPLTVTSAQKNPTAFYLCASSFGQGDTDTQYFGPGTRLTVL.

This sequence joins TRBV10-3 and TRBJ1-1; TRBD1 matches 7 bases. Per germline, CDR1 ENHRY and CDR2 SYGVKD. The CDR3 contains 13 residues. After removal of 11 bases from V and 5 bases from J, the junction contained 11 bases not matched to a gene. This CDR3 is CAVKGQDKTEAFF. Written as DNA, the CDR3 is TGTGCCGTCAAAGGACAGGATAAGACTGAAGCTTTCTTT.

The CDR3 coding sequence is TGCAGCGTTTCCCTCCGGACAACGCGTGAAAAACTGTTTTTT. As protein: CSVSLRTTREKLFF. V is TRBV29-1 and J is TRBJ1-4, with a possible D match to TRBD1 (5 bases). This CDR3 has 14 amino acids. V lost 5 bases to trimming and J lost 7 bases, with 17 bases between them. Looked up from germline, CDR1 is SQVTM and CDR2 is ANQGSEA.

This clone was observed a few times. V and J are TRBV28 and TRBJ1-1, with no clear D. Trimming took off 3 bases at V and 4 bases at J, with 9 bases between the two ends. Germline V CDR1 and CDR2: MDHEN, SYDVKM. The CDR3 runs to 13 residues. CDR3 residues: CASSLRYSTEAFF. The CDR3 coding sequence is TGTGCCAGCAGTTTGAGGTACAGCACTGAAGCTTTCTTT.

The sample holds a few counts of this clone. The chain couples TRBV2 to TRBJ1-2; D is unclear. The CDR3 spans 17 residues. Trimming took 2 bases from V and 0 from J, leaving 16 bases between them. From germline, CDR1 is SNHLY and CDR2 FYNNEI. The CDR3 loop is CASSEPSGRSPNYGYTF. The CDR3 bases are TGTGCCAGCAGTGAACCCTCTGGAAGGTCTCCTAACTATGGCTACACCTTC. The whole variable domain, filled in from reference TRBV2 and TRBJ1-2, reads EPEVTQTPSHQVTQMGQEVILRCVPISNHLYFYWYRQILGQKVEFLVSFYNNEISEKSEIFDDQFSVERPDGSNFTLKIRSTKLEDSAMYFCASSEPSGRSPNYGYTFGSGTRLTVV.

This chain joins TRBV5-1 and TRBJ2-5; 10 nucleotides align to TRBD2. This CDR3 comprises 15 residues. The germline V gene encodes CDR1 SGHRS and CDR2 YFSETQ. The ends lost 6 bases at V and 2 bases at J; junction bases unmatched: 7. In nucleotides, the CDR3 is TGCGCCAGCACTGACTTAGCGGGAGGACAAGAGACCCAGTACTTC. Its protein product is CASTDLAGGQETQYF. The complete variable domain, with remaining parts taken from reference TRBV5-1 and TRBJ2-5, reads KAGVTQTPRYLIKTRGQQVTLSCSPISGHRSVSWYQQTPGQGLQFLFEYFSETQRNKGNFPGRFSGRQFSNSRSEMNVSTLELGDSALYLCASTDLAGGQETQYFGPGTRLLVL.

Remarks on this clone: This specimen includes other DNA sequences encoding the same CDR3. V gene TRBV6-1 combines with J gene TRBJ1-2; D is perhaps TRBD1 (6 bases). Trimming took off 3 bases at V and 4 bases at J, with 12 bases between the two ends. This CDR3 contains 14 residues. CDR1 and CDR2 (germline): MNHNS, SASEGT. The CDR3 nucleotides read TGTGCCAGCAGTGAGGGGGGGGCGGGCTATGGCTACACCTTC. It yields the protein CASSEGGAGYGYTF.

The V gene is TRBV18, the J gene TRBJ1-5; D is unresolved. CDR1 KGHSH and CDR2 LQKENI come from the germline V gene. V lost 6 bases and J 4 bases, leaving 13 bases between the germline ends. The CDR3 sequence is 14 residues long. The CDR3 sequence: CASSLSRGNQPQHF. As DNA, the CDR3 is TGTGCCAGCTCCCTAAGTCGGGGAAATCAGCCCCAGCATTTT.

V and J are TRBV5-5 and TRBJ2-3, with 8 bases matching TRBD2. This CDR3 has 15 residues. V was clipped by 0 bases and J by 4 bases; unmatched bases: 4. In germline, CDR1 is SGHKS, CDR2 YYEKEE (reference sequence). Written as DNA, the CDR3 is TGTGCCAGCAGCTTGGGTGCGGGAGGTCCAGATACGCAGTATTTT. Amino acids: CASSLGAGGPDTQYF.

The chain employs TRBV29-1 and TRBJ2-3, with D possibly called TRBD1 or TRBD2 (5 bases each). From germline, CDR1 is SQVTM and CDR2 ANQGSEA. V shed 4 bases and J shed 6 bases, with 23 bases lying between them. CDR3 length: 16 amino acids. DNA for the CDR3: TGCAGCGTTGTGGGACCGACCGCTTTAAGTAGGGATACGCAGTATTTT. Amino acid sequence: CSVVGPTALSRDTQYF.

The J gene is TRBJ2-4, the V gene TRBV6-1, with D possibly being TRBD2 (6 bases). The CDR3 length is 17 residues. Per the germline V gene, CDR1 is MNHNS and CDR2 is SASEGT. The V end was cut by 3 bases, the J end by 0 bases, with 15 bases between. As DNA, the CDR3 is TGTGCCAGCAGTGACCCTCTAGCGAACCTAGCCAAAAACATTCAGTACTTC. Translation: CASSDPLANLAKNIQYF.

V usage is TRBV19 and J usage is TRBJ1-1, with D maybe TRBD1 (5 bases). V dropped 1 base and J dropped 3 bases, with 6 bases sitting between them. CDR1 and CDR2 (germline): LNHDA, SQIVND (reference sequence). CDR3 length: 13 amino acids. CDR3 region: CASSIVGDTEAFF. CDR3 nucleotides: TGTGCCAGTAGTATAGTAGGGGACACTGAAGCTTTCTTT.

The table lists this clone with a count of one. This sequence joins TRBV4-1 and TRBJ2-3, with TRBD2 matching 7 bases. The CDR3 contains 16 residues. The germline CDR1 and CDR2 sequences are MGHRA and YSYEKL. The junction had 11 bases not matched to a gene; V was cut back by 4 bases and J by 4 bases. Written as DNA, the CDR3 is TGCGCCAGCAGCCTGCGGGGCGGGAGATCACCAGATACGCAGTATTTT. Translating gives CASSLRGGRSPDTQYF.

This sequence joins TRBV5-1 and TRBJ2-7, with TRBD1 as a possible D gene (5 bases). Deletions cut 4 bases from V and 0 bases from J, with 11 bases between. The CDR3 length is 14 residues. CDR1 is SGHRS, CDR2 YFSETQ, per germline. CDR3 residues: CASSDSTDSYEQYF. DNA of the CDR3: TGCGCCAGCAGCGATTCGACAGACTCCTACGAGCAGTACTTC.

This sequence joins TRBV11-3 and TRBJ2-5, with D perhaps TRBD1 or TRBD2 (5 bases each). The V end lost 5 bases, the J end lost 4 bases, and 20 bases lay between the germline ends. Germline V lookup: CDR1 SGHNT, CDR2 YENEEA. The CDR3 is made up of 16 amino acids. The CDR3, as DNA: TGTGCCAGCAGCCCCACCGGGGACCCGGGGTTAGAGACCCAGTACTTC. Encoded protein: CASSPTGDPGLETQYF. The variable domain in full, completed from reference TRBV11-3 and TRBJ2-5, reads EAGVVQSPRYKIIEKKQPVAFWCNPISGHNTLYWYLQNLGQGPELLIRYENEEAVDDSQLPKDRFSAERLKGVDSTLKIQPAELGDSAVYLCASSPTGDPGLETQYFGPGTRLLVL.

The rearrangement links TRBV5-1 to TRBJ2-7; 11 positions agree with TRBD1. Trimming took 2 bases from V and 3 from J; bases not matched to a gene: 4. Per germline, CDR1 SGHRS and CDR2 YFSETQ. The CDR3 contains 15 residues. The DNA for the CDR3 is TGCGCCAGCAGCTTCTGGGGGACAGGGGGCTACGAGCAGTACTTC. Amino acids: CASSFWGTGGYEQYF.

This clone was observed a few times. V usage is TRBV6-5 and J usage is TRBJ1-5, with D unresolved. The CDR3 spans 15 residues. Between the trimmed V and J ends, which lost 0 bases and 2 bases, there was a span of 8 bases. Germline CDR1 reads MNHEY; CDR2 reads SVGAGI. The CDR3 loop is CASSYSYQGNQPQHF. DNA of the CDR3: TGTGCCAGCAGTTACTCTTATCAGGGCAATCAGCCCCAGCATTTT.

This clone was seen a single time. CDR3 in DNA: TGTGCCACCTCCGACCGAGTAGTTGGGGAGACCCAGTACTTC. Its protein product is CATSDRVVGETQYF. This rearrangement joins TRBV19 to TRBJ2-5; no clear D. V gave up 10 bases and J gave up 5 bases, with 20 bases separating them. CDR3 length: 14 residues. Per the germline V gene, CDR1 is LNHDA and CDR2 is SQIVND (reference sequence).

This chain connects TRBV6-6 to TRBJ2-1, with D uncertain. V was shortened by 6 bases and J by 2 bases, with 5 bases between the two germline ends. The CDR3 has 12 residues. The germline V gene encodes CDR1 MNHNY and CDR2 SVGAGI (reference sequence). Written as DNA, the CDR3 is TGTGCCAGCAGCCCTCCCTACAATGAGCAGTTCTTC. Amino acid sequence: CASSPPYNEQFF.

The chain employs TRBV5-6 and TRBJ1-5; D unclear. The CDR3 loop spans 12 amino acids. Trimming left V 3 bases short and J 4 bases short, with 5 bases between. Per germline, CDR1 SGHDT and CDR2 YYEEEE. In DNA, the CDR3 is TGTGCCAGCAGCTACGGAAATCAGCCCCAGCATTTT. Protein sequence: CASSYGNQPQHF.

The chain combines TRBV5-8 with TRBJ1-6; no reliable D call. Germline V CDR1 and CDR2: SGHTS, YDEGEE. The V end lost 3 bases, the J end lost 10 bases, and 11 bases lay between the germline ends. This CDR3 spans 13 amino acids. The CDR3 sequence: CASSSTWGSPLHF. Written as DNA, the CDR3 is TGTGCCAGCAGCTCTACGTGGGGATCACCCCTCCACTTT.